The TCR beta chain described here comes from a study of blood T cell repertoires in COVID-19. The V and J ends lost 5 bases and 0 bases respectively, with 10 bases between them. CDR3 length equals 14 residues. The V gene's germline CDR1 is SEHNR and CDR2 FQNEAQ (reference sequence). Assay used: immunoSEQ multiplex PCR; TCRdb lists only in-frame clones, some missing. The table includes roughly 100,000 clones, around 87% detected once. A single count supports this clone. The chain carries TRBV7-9 and TRBJ1-1, with D perhaps matching TRBD1 (5 bases). The sequence was obtained from a woman in her twenties or thirties with acute or convalescent COVID-19. Sequenced material: peripheral blood. The CDR3 nucleotides are TGTGCCAGCAGCCGGGGGTTGATGAACACTGAAGCTTTCTTT. Protein product: CASSRGLMNTEAFF.